This TCR beta chain was captured in a study of shared clonotypes between healthy human individuals (dated by TCRdb to 2018 to 2021). Study-wide context: The cohort included three men and two women between 18 and 49 years of age. For each donor, CD4 naive and CD4 memory were each run on three plates, CD8 naive on two plates, and CD8 memory on one plate. Blood TCR repertoires of several healthy adults were deeply sequenced to estimate repertoire size and the extent of clonotype sharing between individuals. Different laboratories and diverse techniques were used to prepare libraries and sequence TCR repertoires, to increase sequencing depth and limit assay-specific biases. Leukapheresis yielded between about 0.94 and 8.9 billion PBMCs per donor. Summary of the overall study and its limitations: Naive subsets generally had larger estimated clonotype richness than memory subsets did. Compared with non-shared clonotypes, clonotypes shared by all four sorted-subset donors had higher generation probabilities. Approximately 5% of naive CD4, 3.5% of naive CD8, roughly 2.4% of memory CD4, and less than 0.45% of memory CD8 clonotypes were shared across a few donors. Sampling was restricted to blood, and TCR repertoires in tissue are likely to differ from TCR repertoires in blood. The genetic and exposure-history diversity represented was limited by the small number of donors. Pairwise subsampling indicated that sequencing depth was expected to affect the degree of clonotype sharing among donors. Even with the large sequencing depth, rarefaction of the sorted-subset datasets indicated that sequencing was incomplete.

Concerning this clone: Its antigen specificity is not known. Qualities for individual bases were not recorded, and no much larger clone is one base off. Distinct nucleotide sequences in the sample also encode this CDR3.

Using the deep immunoSEQ assay, TCR CDR3 regions were amplified from genomic DNA by multiplex PCR. For each cell subset, the extracted genomic DNA was distributed evenly across all wells of several immunoSEQ 96-well plates, and each plate served as one replicate. Each replicate PCR for sorted subsets received around 200 ng genomic DNA, equal to roughly 30,000 T cell genomes. The purified libraries were quantified using a Qubit 3.0 fluorometer, sized with a Bioanalyzer 2100, and then quantified again using the KAPA Library Quantification kit. Every immunoSEQ 96-well plate was sequenced on a dedicated single-read 150-cycle Illumina NextSeq 550 flow cell. Per the original workflow: The immunoSEQ output contained only junctional sequences without quality scores, so filtering could not match that applied to full-length reads. To assign V/J genes and CDR3, sequences were annotated using PyIR, a Python wrapper for IgBLAST v1.9, with IMGT germline references. Reads were removed for weak V/J assignments (E-value above 1e-6), missing CDR3, stop codons, out-of-frame junctions, or ambiguous translated residues. V3J clonotypes were defined as sequences sharing the same inferred V gene, J gene, and CDR3 amino acid sequence. To compute the percentage overlap between repertoires, the number of shared unique clonotypes was divided by the size of the smaller repertoire. Three approaches were used to assess repertoire richness: RTK rarefaction, the Chao1 estimator, and Recon v2.1 estimates of unobserved clonotypes. Generation probabilities for all TCRbeta clonotypes obtained by the gDNA method from a few donors were computed using OLGA. TCRdb retrieved this table from immuneACCESS and kept in-frame rearrangements only. Not all clones are present; in checked studies, unresolved V genes account for under half, and no reason is known for the remainder. From that table come the V and J calls and clone size; the DNA was used to work out D and trimming. The sample contains about 2 million clones, 85% to 95% of them found a single time. The ten largest clones capture about 1.1% of the sample.

For the CD8 naive samples, CD45RO-negative cells were positively selected for CCR7, yielding a CD45RA+CCR7+ population from which TemRA cells were excluded. The donors were healthy, HIV-negative adults with no recently reported acute infections or vaccinations. Every donor was a Caucasian adult residing in Nashville, Tennessee, USA. After blood collection by leukapheresis, PBMCs were isolated using Ficoll-Histopaque density gradient centrifugation and then cryopreserved in the vapor phase of liquid nitrogen. Analytical flow cytometry was used to check the purity and quantity of each magnetically sorted T cell population. From each sorted fraction, genomic DNA was isolated and quantified by UV absorbance on a Nanodrop 2000c. V is clipped by 3 bases and J by 2 bases, and the sequence between their germline boundaries is 8 bases long. The germline V gene supplies CDR1 SNHLY and CDR2 FYNNEI. Taken from cysteine to phenylalanine, the CDR3 has 13 residues. The kept DNA is CDR3 alone, 39 bases in frame from the first base.

The receptor's source is a man aged 18 to 30 in good health. Sequenced sample: naive CD8+ T cells sorted from blood. Sample cell subset or site, as interpreted from the label and publication: CD45RA+CCR7+. The chain is encoded by TRBV2 joined to TRBJ2-7; the D gene remains uncertain. The CDR3 region: CASSDGQTYEQYF. The DNA is TGTGCCAGCAGTGACGGGCAAACCTACGAGCAGTACTTC.